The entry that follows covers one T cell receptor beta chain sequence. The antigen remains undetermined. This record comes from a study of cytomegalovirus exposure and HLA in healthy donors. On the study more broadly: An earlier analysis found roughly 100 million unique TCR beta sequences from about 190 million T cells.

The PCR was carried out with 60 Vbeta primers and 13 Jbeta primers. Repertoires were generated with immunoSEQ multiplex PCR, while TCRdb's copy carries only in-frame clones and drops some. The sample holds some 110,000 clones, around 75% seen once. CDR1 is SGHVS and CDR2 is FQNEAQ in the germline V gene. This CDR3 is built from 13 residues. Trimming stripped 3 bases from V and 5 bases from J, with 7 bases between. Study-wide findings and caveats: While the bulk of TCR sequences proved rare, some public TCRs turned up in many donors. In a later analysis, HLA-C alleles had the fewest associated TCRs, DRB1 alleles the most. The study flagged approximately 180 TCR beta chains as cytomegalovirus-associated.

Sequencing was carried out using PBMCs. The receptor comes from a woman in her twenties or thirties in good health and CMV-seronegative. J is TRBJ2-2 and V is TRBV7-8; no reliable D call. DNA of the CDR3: TGTGCCAGCAGCTTCGCGCTTACCGGGGAGCTGTTTTTT. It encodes CASSFALTGELFF.